The 31 T cell receptor beta chains below all came from one sample that was sequenced in a study of blood T cells in healthy people across ages. Sample-barcoded 5' priming and a J-beta primer mix drove a second PCR of about 7 to 12 cycles. TCRdb itself ran the 5' RACE reads through MiXCR, one entry per CDR3 protein. The data hold some 900,000 distinct CDR3 sequences, with 45% to 50% observed a single time. The source material was blood. All receptors come from a man aged 25-45 years in good health.

This clonotype was observed a handful of times. The genes are TRBV25-1 and TRBJ2-3; 9 nucleotides line up with TRBD1. CDR3 size: 18 residues. After removal of 8 bases from V and 1 base from J, the junction contained 16 bases not matched to a gene. The germline CDR1 and CDR2 sequences are MGHDK and SYGVNS. CDR3 residues: CASVMLGTGPRCTDTQYF. Here the CDR3 DNA reads TGTGCCAGCGTAATGTTAGGGACAGGGCCCCGATGCACAGATACGCAGTATTTT.

The rearrangement links TRBV4-1 to TRBJ2-7; 14 positions agree with TRBD2. CDR3 length: 15 residues. Trimming removed 1 base from V and 7 bases from J; junction bases left unmatched: 3. Germline loops: CDR1 MGHRA, CDR2 YSYEKL. CDR3 DNA: TGCGCCAGCAGCCAAGCGGGACTAGCGGGAGATGAGCAGTACTTC. It yields the protein CASSQAGLAGDEQYF.

The chain has TRBV28 and TRBJ2-3; the match to TRBD2 covers 15 bases. The ends lost 6 bases at V and 5 bases at J; junction bases unmatched: 9. Germline CDR1 MDHEN, CDR2 SYDVKM. This CDR3 is 17 amino acids long. CDR3 DNA sequence: TGTGCCAGCAGGCGAACCGGGACTAGCGGGGGGCGAGATACGCAGTATTTT. Amino acid sequence: CASRRTGTSGGRDTQYF.

The rearrangement joins TRBV4-1 to TRBJ2-2; 7 nucleotides agree with TRBD2. CDR3 length: 17 amino acids. V trimming: 2 bases; J trimming: 4 bases; junction bases outside the gene matches: 10. Germline-derived CDR1 and CDR2 are MGHRA and YSYEKL. The CDR3 reads CASSQSGQGLSTGELFF. In DNA, the CDR3 is TGCGCCAGCAGCCAATCCGGGCAGGGACTATCCACCGGGGAGCTGTTTTTT.

The sample holds many counts of this clonotype. The chain employs TRBV10-3 and TRBJ2-7; TRBD1 matches at 8 bases. The trim removed 5 bases at V and 2 bases at J, leaving 5 bases unmatched. The CDR3 extends over 14 amino acids. CDR1 and CDR2 (germline): ENHRY, SYGVKD. CDR3 sequence reads: CAISYKTGAYEQYF. Written as DNA, the CDR3 is TGTGCCATCAGTTATAAGACAGGGGCCTACGAGCAGTACTTC.

The J gene is TRBJ2-4, the V gene TRBV5-6, with 13 bases lining up with TRBD2. The DNA end is more similar to TRBJ2-7, so the J call may be wrong. The CDR3 totals 16 residues. The germline CDR1 and CDR2 sequences are SGHDT and YYEEEE. The DNA of the CDR3 is TGTGCCAGCAGCTTAGGACTAGCGGGGGACTTTTACGAGCAGTACTTC. As protein: CASSLGLAGDFYEQYF.

The chain has TRBV4-1 and TRBJ1-4; D is perhaps TRBD1 (5 bases). This CDR3 is 15 amino acids long. Germline V gene data show CDR1 as MGHRA and CDR2 as YSYEKL. V dropped 1 base and J dropped 10 bases, with 16 bases sitting between them. CDR3 in amino acids: CASSQGWGNVGKLFF. The CDR3 DNA is TGCGCCAGCAGCCAAGGTTGGGGGAACGTTGGAAAACTGTTTTTT.

The rearrangement links TRBV30 to TRBJ1-2; possible D gene TRBD1, 5 bases. Trimming pared 0 bases from V and 3 bases from J, leaving 11 bases between. The CDR3 spans 14 residues. The germline gives CDR1 GTSNPN, CDR2 SVGIG (reference sequence). The CDR3 sequence: CAWSVLRGDYGYTF. In DNA, the CDR3 is TGTGCCTGGAGTGTACTCAGAGGGGACTATGGCTACACCTTC.

The table lists this clonotype with a few counts. The chain has TRBV9 and TRBJ1-2; D possibly corresponds to TRBD1 (5 bases). The CDR3 runs 12 residues. From germline, CDR1 is SGDLS and CDR2 YYNGEE. Trimming removed 3 bases from V and 6 bases from J, with 9 bases in between. The CDR3 region is CASSGRRDGYTF. Written as DNA, the CDR3 is TGTGCCAGCAGCGGTCGCAGGGATGGCTACACCTTC.

The rearrangement links TRBV28 to TRBJ2-7, with 7 bases aligning to TRBD2. The J segment lost 2 bases and the V segment lost 4 bases, leaving 8 bases of the junction unmatched. CDR3 length: 15 residues. Germline values: CDR1 MDHEN, CDR2 SYDVKM. Written as DNA, the CDR3 is TGTGCCAGCAGTTCGGGAGGCTCAGATACCTACGAGCAGTACTTC. It yields the protein CASSSGGSDTYEQYF.

The chain links TRBV5-1 to TRBJ1-1; the match to TRBD1 covers 9 bases. CDR1 and CDR2 from the germline V gene are SGHRS and YFSETQ. The CDR3 runs 15 residues. J was trimmed by 7 bases and V by 0 bases; bases with no gene match: 7. This chain's CDR3 is CASSLAGTGQNEAFF. CDR3 bases: TGCGCCAGCAGCTTGGCCGGGACAGGGCAAAATGAAGCTTTCTTT.

A few counts support this clonotype. This chain links TRBV20-1 with TRBJ1-2; D unresolved. Trimming took 6 bases from V and 6 from J, leaving 23 bases between them. This CDR3 is 15 amino acids long. Per germline, CDR1 DFQATT and CDR2 SNEGSKA (reference sequence). CDR3 loop: CSATGLRPIHNGYTF. CDR3 coding DNA: TGCAGTGCGACTGGTCTTCGCCCCATTCATAATGGCTACACCTTC.

This clonotype showed up many times. This sequence joins TRBV7-2 and TRBJ2-5; no reliable D call. The CDR3 is made up of 11 amino acids. The V end lost 3 bases, the J end lost 10 bases, and 9 bases lay between the germline ends. Germline V gene lookup returns CDR1 SGHTA and CDR2 FQGNSA. For the CDR3, the DNA is TGTGCCAGCAGCTTCGACCGGTACCAGTACTTC. Translated: CASSFDRYQYF.

This clonotype has only a few counts. CDR3 sequence reads: CSVGTGTTEAFF. The CDR3 DNA reads as TGCAGCGTTGGGACAGGAACCACTGAAGCTTTCTTT. The rearrangement joins TRBV29-1 to TRBJ1-1, with TRBD1 identical over 7 bases. Germline V lookup: CDR1 SQVTM, CDR2 ANQGSEA. The CDR3 sequence is 12 residues long. J was trimmed by 4 bases and V by 4 bases; bases with no gene match: 3.

The J gene is TRBJ2-7, the V gene TRBV20-1, with 10 bases matching TRBD1. The end of the DNA fits TRBJ2-5 better, so the J call may be wrong. In germline, CDR1 is DFQATT, CDR2 SNEGSKA (reference sequence). The CDR3 has 13 amino acids. The CDR3 coding sequence is TGCAGTGCCCATAGGACAGGGGGAAGGACCCAGTACTTC. Residues: CSAHRTGGRTQYF.

The CDR3 is CASSAVWSSYEQYF. CDR3 in DNA: TGTGCCAGCAGCGCCGTCTGGAGCTCCTACGAGCAGTACTTC. This chain uses TRBV3-1 with TRBJ2-7; D gene ambiguous. Germline-derived CDR1 and CDR2 are LGHDT and YNNKEL (reference sequence). V was cut by 5 bases and J by 0 bases, with 11 bases left in between. CDR3 length equals 14 residues.

The chain employs TRBV20-1 and TRBJ1-4; D call uncertain. The germline gives CDR1 DFQATT, CDR2 SNEGSKA (reference sequence). This CDR3 contains 15 residues. Trimming cost V 3 bases and J 2 bases, with 13 bases left between them. This CDR3 is CSASPGAVTNEKLFF. CDR3 bases: TGCAGTGCTAGCCCCGGCGCAGTCACTAATGAAAAACTGTTTTTT.

V gene TRBV4-3 combines with J gene TRBJ2-3; 9 bases align to TRBD2. The CDR3 sequence is 18 residues long. CDR1 is LGHNA, CDR2 YSLEER, per germline. Trimming removed 0 bases from V and 4 bases from J; junction bases left unmatched: 11. CDR3 sequence reads: CASSQEGRRGGSSDTQYF. DNA of the CDR3: TGCGCCAGCAGCCAAGAAGGGCGGCGGGGGGGCAGTTCAGATACGCAGTATTTT.

This sequence joins TRBV6-2 or TRBV6-3 and TRBJ2-5, with 10 bases identical to TRBD1. The J call may be mistaken, given a closer DNA end match to TRBJ2-7. This CDR3 comprises 16 residues. Germline assignment: CDR1 MNHEY and CDR2 SVGEGT. The CDR3 protein is CASSPRTGGLPHEQYF. The CDR3 DNA sequence: TGTGCCAGCAGTCCGCGGACAGGGGGATTGCCCCACGAGCAGTACTTC.

J is TRBJ1-1 and V is TRBV29-1, with 7 bases that match TRBD1. The V segment lost 3 bases and the J segment 1 base; nucleotides outside the gene matches: 5. The CDR3 has 14 residues. CDR1 is SQVTM and CDR2 is ANQGSEA in the germline V gene. CDR3 residues: CSVDLQGRNTEAFF. For the CDR3, the DNA is TGCAGCGTTGATCTACAGGGGAGGAACACTGAAGCTTTCTTT.

A few counts support this clonotype. J is TRBJ2-7 and V is TRBV2; 10 bases are a match to TRBD2. Germline V gene lookup returns CDR1 SNHLY and CDR2 FYNNEI. J lost 7 bases, V lost 6 bases, and 12 bases had no gene match. CDR3 length equals 15 residues. The CDR3 nucleotides read TGTGCCAGCAGCCCCCTAGCGGGGGAAACCAATGAGCAGTACTTC. Its translation is CASSPLAGETNEQYF.

This clonotype has ten or more counts. The rearrangement joins TRBV9 to TRBJ2-7; D possibly corresponds to TRBD1 (6 bases). This CDR3 contains 15 residues. Germline CDR1 is SGDLS and CDR2 is YYNGEE. V was shortened by 0 bases and J by 3 bases, with 13 bases between the two germline ends. Here the CDR3 DNA reads TGTGCCAGCAGCGTAGCCCGACAGGAATACTACGAGCAGTACTTC. This encodes CASSVARQEYYEQYF. Filled out from reference TRBV9 and TRBJ2-7, the complete variable domain reads DSGVTQTPKHLITATGQRVTLRCSPRSGDLSVYWYQQSLDQGLQFLIQYYNGEERAKGNILERFSAQQFPDLHSELNLSSLELGDSALYFCASSVARQEYYEQYFGPGTRLTVT.

The chain is built from TRBV20-1 and TRBJ2-3; D may match TRBD1 or TRBD2 (5 bases each). Deletions cut 4 bases from V and 1 base from J, with 15 bases between. The CDR3 sequence is 15 residues long. The germline V gene encodes CDR1 DFQATT and CDR2 SNEGSKA (reference sequence). The CDR3 DNA follows: TGCAGTGCTAACCCAAGGGACCCACGCACAGATACGCAGTATTTT. Translation gives CSANPRDPRTDTQYF.

The table lists this clonotype with a few counts. The chain combines TRBV6-1 with TRBJ1-5; TRBD1 might be the D (5 bases). This CDR3 contains 14 residues. Trimming cost V 3 bases and J 7 bases, with 13 bases left between them. CDR1 MNHNS and CDR2 SASEGT come from the germline V gene. Written as DNA, the CDR3 is TGTGCCAGCAGTGAGGAGGGGCTTCGGCAGCCCCAGCATTTT. Its protein is CASSEEGLRQPQHF.

This clonotype has a handful of counts. The V and J genes are TRBV4-2 and TRBJ2-3; no reliable D call. Germline V gene sequence: CDR1 LGHNA, CDR2 YNFKEQ. V dropped 1 base and J dropped 0 bases, with 14 bases sitting between them. The length of the CDR3 is 17 residues. The CDR3 loop is CASSQVLTFSSTDTQYF. In nucleotides, the CDR3 is TGTGCCAGCAGCCAAGTCCTGACATTTTCTAGCACAGATACGCAGTATTTT.

The chain has TRBV4-1 and TRBJ2-5; the match to TRBD1 covers 9 bases. The J call may be faulty, since TRBJ2-7 better matches the DNA end. Germline V lookup: CDR1 MGHRA, CDR2 YSYEKL. The CDR3 contains 16 residues. The chain's CDR3 is CASSQSRDRAGYEQYF. Here the CDR3 DNA reads TGCGCCAGCAGCCAGAGCCGGGACAGGGCTGGCTACGAGCAGTACTTC.

The chain uses TRBV5-1 and TRBJ2-1; D uncertain. The germline CDR1 and CDR2 sequences are SGHRS and YFSETQ. The V end lost 0 bases, the J end lost 8 bases, and 15 bases lay between the germline ends. This CDR3 is built from 15 residues. CDR3 nucleotides: TGCGCCAGCAGCTTGGAAAGGATAGAGTCCGATGAGCAGTTCTTC. Its protein product is CASSLERIESDEQFF.

This clonotype showed up just a few times. The CDR3 region has the DNA TGTGCCAGCAGTGTAGGGGCGGGAGATACGCAGTATTTT. Amino acids: CASSVGAGDTQYF. This sequence joins TRBV6-1 and TRBJ2-3; D is tentatively TRBD1 or TRBD2 (5 bases each). The ends were cut back, 4 bases at V and 5 bases at J, with 10 bases in the middle. The CDR3 loop spans 13 amino acids. CDR1 is MNHNS, CDR2 SASEGT, per germline.

This chain's CDR3 is CASSLTSGGGRGEQFF. CDR3 bases: TGTGCCAGCAGCCTAACTAGCGGGGGGGGCCGAGGTGAGCAGTTCTTC. The chain is built from TRBV12-3 or TRBV12-4 and TRBJ2-1, with 13 positions matching TRBD2. CDR3 length: 16 amino acids. V shed 6 bases, J shed 9 bases, and the junction held 11 bases outside the gene matches.

This clonotype has just a few counts. This rearrangement joins TRBV6-5 to TRBJ1-1; D remains ambiguous. There are 14 residues in the CDR3. The germline V gene has CDR1 MNHEY and CDR2 SVGAGI. Trimming pared 4 bases from V and 0 bases from J, leaving 9 bases between. CDR3 region: CASSLINLNTEAFF. The CDR3 DNA follows: TGTGCCAGCAGTTTGATCAATTTGAACACTGAAGCTTTCTTT.

The chain joins TRBV11-2 to TRBJ1-1; D unclear. V shed 4 bases and J shed 4 bases, with 10 bases lying between them. This CDR3 region has 13 residues. Germline V gene data show CDR1 as SGHAT and CDR2 as FQNNGV. CDR3 in DNA: TGTGCCAGCAGCTATCAGGAGGGCACTGAAGCTTTCTTT. As protein: CASSYQEGTEAFF. Supplemented by reference TRBV11-2 and TRBJ1-1, the full variable domain reads EAGVAQSPRYKIIEKRQSVAFWCNPISGHATLYWYQQILGQGPKLLIQFQNNGVVDDSQLPKDRFSAERLKGVDSTLKIQPAKLEDSAVYLCASSYQEGTEAFFGQGTRLTVV.